This T cell receptor beta chain originates from a study of technical replicates of blood from a handful of donors. Only in-frame clones appear in the TCRdb table, and some are missing; sequencing was by immunoSEQ multiplex PCR. This sample yields 95,000 to 100,000 clones, of which 95% to 96% are seen a single time; 0.21% belongs to the top ten. Trimming stripped 8 bases from V and 1 base from J, with 8 bases between. Germline loops: CDR1 MDHEN, CDR2 SYDVKM. The length of the CDR3 is 12 residues. The chain has TRBV28 and TRBJ1-2, with D possibly matching TRBD1 (5 bases). Material: T cells isolated from PBMCs. The clonotype comes from a human donor in good health. The DNA for the CDR3 is TGTGCCAGCGGCGGGGGTAACTATGGCTACACCTTC. This sequence encodes CASGGGNYGYTF.